The T cell receptor beta chain under discussion was sequenced for a study of beta chain features in type 1 diabetes. On this clone itself: The antigen remains undetermined.

Expressed TCRB transcripts got sequenced, as all isolated RNA was reverse transcribed. Assay: immunoSEQ multiplex PCR; the TCRdb copy retains only in-frame clones and omits some. The sample includes around 300,000 clones, roughly 15% of them seen just once. Trimming at V came to 4 bases and at J to 1 base, leaving 10 bases not matched to a gene. CDR1 SEHNR and CDR2 FQNEAQ come from the germline V gene (reference sequence). The CDR3 has 17 residues. One heparinised draw, averaging around 0.12 L, was taken per donor. General study findings and limits: All four CD4+ subsets of Type 1 diabetes patients contained TCRB CDR3s that were moderately but significantly shorter. Cells carrying high TCR expression could end up over-represented when cDNA is sequenced.

The genes are TRBV7-9 and TRBJ1-1; TRBD1 matches at 9 bases. The receptor was derived from a man between 18 and 29 years old with type 1 diabetes. The sequencing sample was made of naive CD4+ T cells from blood. CDR3 protein: CASSSYGTGRGNTEAFF. The CDR3 nucleotides are TGTGCCAGCAGCTCATACGGGACAGGGAGAGGGAACACTGAAGCTTTCTTT.